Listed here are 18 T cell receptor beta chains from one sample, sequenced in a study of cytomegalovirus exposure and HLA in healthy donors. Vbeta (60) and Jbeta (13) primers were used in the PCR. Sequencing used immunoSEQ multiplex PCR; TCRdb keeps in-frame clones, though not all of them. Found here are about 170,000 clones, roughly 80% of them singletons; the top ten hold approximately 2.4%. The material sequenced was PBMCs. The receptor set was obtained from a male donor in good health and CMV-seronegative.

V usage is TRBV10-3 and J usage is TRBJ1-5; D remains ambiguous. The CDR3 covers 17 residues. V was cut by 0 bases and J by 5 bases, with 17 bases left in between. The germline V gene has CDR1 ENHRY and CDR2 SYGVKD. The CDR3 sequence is CAISESFRSVEDQPQHF. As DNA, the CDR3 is TGTGCCATCAGTGAGTCGTTTCGCAGCGTTGAAGATCAGCCCCAGCATTTT.

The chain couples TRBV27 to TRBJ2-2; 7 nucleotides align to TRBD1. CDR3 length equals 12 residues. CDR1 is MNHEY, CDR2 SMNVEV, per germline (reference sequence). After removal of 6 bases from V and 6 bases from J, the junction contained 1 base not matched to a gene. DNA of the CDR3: TGTGCCAGCAGGACAGGGTCCGGGGAGCTGTTTTTT. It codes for CASRTGSGELFF.

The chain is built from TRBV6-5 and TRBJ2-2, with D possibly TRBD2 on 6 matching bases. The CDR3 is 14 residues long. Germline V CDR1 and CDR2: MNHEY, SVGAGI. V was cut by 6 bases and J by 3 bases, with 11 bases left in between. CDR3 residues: CASRRDGDTGELFF. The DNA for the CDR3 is TGTGCCAGCAGGCGGGACGGAGACACCGGGGAGCTGTTTTTT.

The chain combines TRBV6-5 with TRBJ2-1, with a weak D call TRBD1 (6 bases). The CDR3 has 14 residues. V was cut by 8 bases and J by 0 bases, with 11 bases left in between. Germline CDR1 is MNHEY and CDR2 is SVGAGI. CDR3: CASGGGPSYNEQFF. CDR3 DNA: TGTGCCAGCGGGGGCGGGCCCTCCTACAATGAGCAGTTCTTC.

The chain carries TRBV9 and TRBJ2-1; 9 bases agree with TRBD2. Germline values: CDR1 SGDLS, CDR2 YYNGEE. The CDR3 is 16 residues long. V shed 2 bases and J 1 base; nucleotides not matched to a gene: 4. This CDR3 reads CASSVSGGGSYNEQFF. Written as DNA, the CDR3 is TGTGCCAGCAGCGTTAGCGGGGGCGGGTCCTACAATGAGCAGTTCTTC. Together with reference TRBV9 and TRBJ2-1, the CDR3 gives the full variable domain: DSGVTQTPKHLITATGQRVTLRCSPRSGDLSVYWYQQSLDQGLQFLIQYYNGEERAKGNILERFSAQQFPDLHSELNLSSLELGDSALYFCASSVSGGGSYNEQFFGPGTRLTVL.

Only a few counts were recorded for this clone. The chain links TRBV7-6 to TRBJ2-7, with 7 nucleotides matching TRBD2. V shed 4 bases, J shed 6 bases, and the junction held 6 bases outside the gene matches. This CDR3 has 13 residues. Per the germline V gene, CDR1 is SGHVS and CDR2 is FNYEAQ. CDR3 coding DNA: TGTGCCAGCAGCTCCACGGGGGGTCGCGAGCAGTACTTC. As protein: CASSSTGGREQYF.

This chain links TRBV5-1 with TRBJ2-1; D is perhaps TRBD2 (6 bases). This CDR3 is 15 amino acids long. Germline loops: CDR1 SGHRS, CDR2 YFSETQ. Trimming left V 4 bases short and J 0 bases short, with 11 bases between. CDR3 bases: TGCGCCAGCAGCCGGGACTGGAGCTCCTACAATGAGCAGTTCTTC. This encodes CASSRDWSSYNEQFF.

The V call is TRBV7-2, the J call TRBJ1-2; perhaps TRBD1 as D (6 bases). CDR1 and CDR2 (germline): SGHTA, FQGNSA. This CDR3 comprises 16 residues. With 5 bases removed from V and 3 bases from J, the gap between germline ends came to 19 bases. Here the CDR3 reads CASSPKTDRSHYGYTF. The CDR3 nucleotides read TGTGCCAGCAGCCCTAAAACCGACAGGAGTCACTATGGCTACACCTTC.

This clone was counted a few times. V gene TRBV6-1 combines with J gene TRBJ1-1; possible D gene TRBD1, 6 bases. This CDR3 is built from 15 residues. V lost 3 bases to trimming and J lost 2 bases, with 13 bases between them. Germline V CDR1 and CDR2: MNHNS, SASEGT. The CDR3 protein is CASSDLTGGNTEAFF. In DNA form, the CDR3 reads TGTGCCAGCAGTGACCTGACAGGAGGTAACACTGAAGCTTTCTTT.

The CDR3 is CASSVGSGGTGELFF. In DNA form, the CDR3 reads TGTGCCAGCAGCGTAGGGAGCGGGGGGACCGGGGAGCTGTTTTTT. This rearrangement joins TRBV9 to TRBJ2-2; TRBD2 matches 9 bases. The CDR3 consists of 15 residues. Germline assignment: CDR1 SGDLS and CDR2 YYNGEE. The junction had 2 bases not matched to a gene; V was cut back by 0 bases and J by 5 bases.

CDR3 sequence reads: CAISDYSSYNEQFF. The CDR3 coding sequence is TGTGCCATCAGTGACTACAGCTCCTACAATGAGCAGTTCTTC. The chain couples TRBV10-3 to TRBJ2-1; D gene unclear. This CDR3 has 14 residues. Deletions cut 3 bases from V and 0 bases from J, with 6 bases between. The germline gives CDR1 ENHRY, CDR2 SYGVKD.

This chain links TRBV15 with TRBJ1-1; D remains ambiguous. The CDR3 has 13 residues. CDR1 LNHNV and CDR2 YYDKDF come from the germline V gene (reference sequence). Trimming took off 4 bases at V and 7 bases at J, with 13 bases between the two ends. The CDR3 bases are TGTGCCACCAGCATGCGGCGGAGTGGTGAAGCTTTCTTT. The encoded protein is CATSMRRSGEAFF.

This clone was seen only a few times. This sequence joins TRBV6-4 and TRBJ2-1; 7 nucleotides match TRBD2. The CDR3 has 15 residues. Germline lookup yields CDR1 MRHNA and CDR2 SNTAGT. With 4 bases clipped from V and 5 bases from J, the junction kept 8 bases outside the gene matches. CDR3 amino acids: CASSVSTRGDNEQFF. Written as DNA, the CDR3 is TGTGCCAGCAGTGTATCTACCCGGGGGGACAATGAGCAGTTCTTC.

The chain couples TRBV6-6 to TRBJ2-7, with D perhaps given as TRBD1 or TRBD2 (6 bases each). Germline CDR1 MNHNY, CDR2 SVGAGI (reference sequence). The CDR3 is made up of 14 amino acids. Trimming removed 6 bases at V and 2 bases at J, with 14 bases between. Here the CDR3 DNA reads TGTGCCAGCAGCTACGGGGGCCGCGCCTACGAGCAGTACTTC. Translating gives CASSYGGRAYEQYF.

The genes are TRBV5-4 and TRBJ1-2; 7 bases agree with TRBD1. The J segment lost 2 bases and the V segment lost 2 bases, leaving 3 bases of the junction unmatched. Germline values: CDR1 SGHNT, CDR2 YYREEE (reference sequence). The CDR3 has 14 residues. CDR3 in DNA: TGTGCCAGCAGCTTACCGACAGGGAACTATGGCTACACCTTC. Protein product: CASSLPTGNYGYTF.

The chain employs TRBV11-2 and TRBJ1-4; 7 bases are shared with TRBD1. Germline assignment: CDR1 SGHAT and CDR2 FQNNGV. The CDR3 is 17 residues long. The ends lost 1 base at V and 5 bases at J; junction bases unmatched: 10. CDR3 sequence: CASSLALSTGSNEKLFF. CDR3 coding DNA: TGTGCCAGCAGCTTAGCCCTATCGACAGGGAGCAATGAAAAACTGTTTTTT.

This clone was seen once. CDR3 amino acids: CASSEFWGGGNQPQHF. The CDR3 DNA reads as TGTGCCAGCAGTGAATTTTGGGGAGGGGGCAATCAGCCCCAGCATTTT. The rearrangement joins TRBV2 to TRBJ1-5; possibly TRBD1 for D (5 bases). Germline values: CDR1 SNHLY, CDR2 FYNNEI. V dropped 2 bases and J dropped 2 bases, with 13 bases sitting between them. This CDR3 has 16 amino acids.

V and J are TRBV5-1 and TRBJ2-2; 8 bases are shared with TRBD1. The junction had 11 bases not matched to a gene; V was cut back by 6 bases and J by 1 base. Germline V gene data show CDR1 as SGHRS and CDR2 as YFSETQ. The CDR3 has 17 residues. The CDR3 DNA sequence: TGCGCCAGCATCAAGGACAGGGTAGATCGGAACACCGGGGAGCTGTTTTTT. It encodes CASIKDRVDRNTGELFF.